Presented here are 10 T cell receptor beta chains from one specimen sequenced in a study of cytomegalovirus exposure and HLA in healthy donors (dated by TCRdb to about 2017). The method was the immunoSEQ multiplex PCR assay. For the multiplex PCR, a mixture combining 60 forward primers for TCR Vbeta segments and 13 reverse primers for TCR Jbeta segments was used. What TCRdb holds here is the immuneACCESS table cut down to in-frame rearrangements. Part of the clones is not present; checked against another copy, under half of the missing clones reflect an unresolved V gene, and the others are unexplained. The sample profile shows 100,000 to 150,000 clones; around 66% of them were found once. The top ten hold less than 9% of the sample. Sequencing was done on a sample of PBMCs. These receptors all stem from a woman aged 40 to 49 in good health and CMV-seropositive.

This clone was counted a few times. This chain connects TRBV9 to TRBJ2-1; 8 bases are a match to TRBD2. The CDR3 runs 19 residues. Trimming cost V 0 bases and J 4 bases; bases outside gene matches: 15. Germline lookup yields CDR1 SGDLS and CDR2 YYNGEE. CDR3 nucleotide sequence: TGTGCCAGCAGCGTAGCTACGGAGGGAGCGGGGGTCGTATACAATGAGCAGTTCTTC. This gives the protein CASSVATEGAGVVYNEQFF.

The CDR3 sequence is CASSSRQGEQETQYF. The CDR3, as DNA: TGTGCCAGCAGCTCCCGACAGGGAGAGCAAGAGACCCAGTACTTC. The chain recombines TRBV9 with TRBJ2-5, with 7 bases fitting TRBD1. CDR1 and CDR2 from the germline V gene are SGDLS and YYNGEE. CDR3 length: 15 amino acids. V shed 4 bases, J shed 2 bases, and the junction held 8 bases outside the gene matches.

The chain is built from TRBV19 and TRBJ1-1, with 8 bases fitting TRBD1. The CDR3 contains 15 residues. V gave up 1 base and J gave up 1 base; unmatched junction bases: 2. Germline CDR1 is LNHDA and CDR2 is SQIVND (reference sequence). The chain's CDR3 is CASSIGDRGNTEAFF. CDR3 nucleotide sequence: TGTGCCAGTAGTATAGGCGACAGGGGGAACACTGAAGCTTTCTTT.

The V gene is TRBV27, the J gene TRBJ2-3; maybe TRBD2 (5 bases). The CDR3 is made up of 13 amino acids. The V gene lost 3 bases and the J gene lost 4 bases, with 8 bases spanning the gap. Germline V gene sequence: CDR1 MNHEY, CDR2 SMNVEV (reference sequence). The CDR3 loop reads CASSFKLADTQYF. The CDR3 DNA is TGTGCCAGCAGTTTCAAACTAGCAGATACGCAGTATTTT.

The chain joins TRBV18 to TRBJ2-7; 7 nucleotides line up with TRBD1. The CDR3 is 13 residues long. Losses at the gene ends were 3 bases for V and 7 bases for J; bases not matched to a gene: 6. CDR1 is KGHSH and CDR2 is LQKENI in the germline V gene. CDR3 region: CASSPSRQGEQYF. As DNA, the CDR3 is TGTGCCAGCTCACCTTCCAGACAGGGAGAGCAGTACTTC.

V and J are TRBV9 and TRBJ2-7, with a possible D match to TRBD2 (7 bases). The CDR3 has 14 amino acids. Germline assignment: CDR1 SGDLS and CDR2 YYNGEE. Trimming cost V 1 base and J 2 bases, with 10 bases left between them. CDR3 sequence (DNA): TGTGCCAGCAGCGTACCGCGGGGGCCCTACGAGCAGTACTTC. Translated, it gives CASSVPRGPYEQYF.

This chain links TRBV5-1 with TRBJ2-3, with TRBD1 identical over 10 bases. Germline V gene sequence: CDR1 SGHRS, CDR2 YFSETQ. With 0 bases clipped from V and 5 bases from J, the junction kept 3 bases outside the gene matches. The CDR3 consists of 15 residues. CDR3 nucleotides: TGCGCCAGCAGCTTGGGACAGGGGGCTGTAGATACGCAGTATTTT. It encodes CASSLGQGAVDTQYF.

Turning to this clone: The junction shows a germline mismatch at one end, possibly a read error. The chain has TRBV7-9 and TRBJ2-1; 8 nucleotides align to TRBD2. CDR3 length equals 17 residues. CDR1 is SEHNR, CDR2 FQNEAQ, per germline (reference sequence). CDR3 sequence: CSSSPLLFREGGNEQFF. The CDR3 DNA reads as TGTTCCAGCAGCCCGCTCCTGTTCCGGGAGGGCGGGAATGAGCAGTTCTTC.

This chain joins TRBV15 and TRBJ1-2; the D gene is possibly TRBD1 (6 bases). The CDR3 has 14 residues. Germline V gives CDR1 LNHNV, CDR2 YYDKDF (reference sequence). V was cut by 1 base and J by 7 bases, with 13 bases left in between. CDR3 protein: CATSRAQGTTGYTF. Here the CDR3 DNA reads TGTGCCACCAGCAGAGCGCAGGGGACCACTGGCTACACCTTC.

The genes are TRBV6-5 and TRBJ1-4; no firm D call. The CDR3 extends over 14 amino acids. Germline V gene lookup returns CDR1 MNHEY and CDR2 SVGAGI. With 6 bases removed from V and 5 bases from J, the gap between germline ends came to 13 bases. The CDR3 protein is CASRGGLLNEKLFF. CDR3 in DNA: TGTGCCAGCAGGGGAGGCCTTTTGAATGAAAAACTGTTTTTT.